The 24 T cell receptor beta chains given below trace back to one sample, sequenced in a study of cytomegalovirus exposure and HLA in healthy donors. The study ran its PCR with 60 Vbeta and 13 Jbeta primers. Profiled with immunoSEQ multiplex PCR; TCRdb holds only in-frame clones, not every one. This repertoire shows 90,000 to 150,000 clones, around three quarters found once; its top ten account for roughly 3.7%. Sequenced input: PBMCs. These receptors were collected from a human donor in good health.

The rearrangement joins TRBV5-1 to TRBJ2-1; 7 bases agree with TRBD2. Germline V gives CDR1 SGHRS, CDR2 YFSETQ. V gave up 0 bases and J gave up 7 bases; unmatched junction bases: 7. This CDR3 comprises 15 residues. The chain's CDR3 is CASSLGGSGWNEQFF. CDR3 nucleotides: TGCGCCAGCAGCTTGGGCGGGAGCGGGTGGAATGAGCAGTTCTTC. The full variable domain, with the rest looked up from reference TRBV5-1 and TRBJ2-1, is KAGVTQTPRYLIKTRGQQVTLSCSPISGHRSVSWYQQTPGQGLQFLFEYFSETQRNKGNFPGRFSGRQFSNSRSEMNVSTLELGDSALYLCASSLGGSGWNEQFFGPGTRLTVL.

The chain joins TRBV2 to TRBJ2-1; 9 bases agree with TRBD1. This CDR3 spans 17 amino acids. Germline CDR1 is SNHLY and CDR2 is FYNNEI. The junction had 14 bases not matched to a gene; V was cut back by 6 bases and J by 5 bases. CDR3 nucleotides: TGTGCCAGCAGGGGTCCCGGGACAGGGAGGTTGAACAATGAGCAGTTCTTC. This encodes CASRGPGTGRLNNEQFF.

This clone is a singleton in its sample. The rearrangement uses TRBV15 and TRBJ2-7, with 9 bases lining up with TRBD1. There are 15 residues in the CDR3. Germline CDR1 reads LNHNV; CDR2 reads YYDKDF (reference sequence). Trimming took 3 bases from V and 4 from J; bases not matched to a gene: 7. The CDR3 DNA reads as TGTGCCACCAGCAGGGGACAGGGCGAAGAGTACGAGCAGTACTTC. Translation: CATSRGQGEEYEQYF.

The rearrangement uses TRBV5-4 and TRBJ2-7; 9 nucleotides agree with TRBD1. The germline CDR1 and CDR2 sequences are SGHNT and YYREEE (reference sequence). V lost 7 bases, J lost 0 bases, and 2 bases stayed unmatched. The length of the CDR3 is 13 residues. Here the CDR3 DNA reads TGTGCCAGCGGACAGGGGCTCTCCTACGAGCAGTACTTC. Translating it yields CASGQGLSYEQYF.

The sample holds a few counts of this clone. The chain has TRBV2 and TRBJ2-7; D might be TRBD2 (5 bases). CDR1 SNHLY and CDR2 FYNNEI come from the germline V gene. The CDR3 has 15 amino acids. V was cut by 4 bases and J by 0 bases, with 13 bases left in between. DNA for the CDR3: TGTGCCAGCAGTGGGGGTAGCGCGAGCTCCTACGAGCAGTACTTC. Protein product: CASSGGSASSYEQYF.

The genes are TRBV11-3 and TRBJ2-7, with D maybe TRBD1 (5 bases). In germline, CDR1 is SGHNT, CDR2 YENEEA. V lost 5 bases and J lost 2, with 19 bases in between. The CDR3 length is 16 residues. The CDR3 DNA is TGTGCCAGCAGCCACTACGAGGCAGGGAACCCCTACGAGCAGTACTTC. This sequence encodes CASSHYEAGNPYEQYF.

The CDR3 sequence: CARGQSRNTEAFF. Here the CDR3 DNA reads TGTGCACGGGGACAGTCCCGTAACACTGAAGCTTTCTTT. This chain links TRBV30 with TRBJ1-1, with TRBD1 matching over 7 bases. The CDR3 spans 13 residues. Per germline, CDR1 GTSNPN and CDR2 SVGIG (reference sequence).

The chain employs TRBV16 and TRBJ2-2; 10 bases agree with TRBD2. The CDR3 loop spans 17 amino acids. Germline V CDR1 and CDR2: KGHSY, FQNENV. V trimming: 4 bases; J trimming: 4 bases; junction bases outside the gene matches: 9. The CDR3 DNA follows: TGTGCCAGCAGCCGCTCCGGGGGACTAGCGATCACCGGGGAGCTGTTTTTT. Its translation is CASSRSGGLAITGELFF.

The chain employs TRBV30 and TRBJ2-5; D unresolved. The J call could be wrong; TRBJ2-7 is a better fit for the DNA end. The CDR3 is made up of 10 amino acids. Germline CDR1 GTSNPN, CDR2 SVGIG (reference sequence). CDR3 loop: CAWSVNEQYF. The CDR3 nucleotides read TGTGCCTGGAGTGTAAACGAGCAGTACTTC.

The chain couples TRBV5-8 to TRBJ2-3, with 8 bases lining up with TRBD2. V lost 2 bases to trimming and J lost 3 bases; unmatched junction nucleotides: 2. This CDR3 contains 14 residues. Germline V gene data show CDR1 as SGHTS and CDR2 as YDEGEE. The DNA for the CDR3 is TGTGCCAGCAGCTTAGCGGGAGTGACAGATACGCAGTATTTT. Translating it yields CASSLAGVTDTQYF.

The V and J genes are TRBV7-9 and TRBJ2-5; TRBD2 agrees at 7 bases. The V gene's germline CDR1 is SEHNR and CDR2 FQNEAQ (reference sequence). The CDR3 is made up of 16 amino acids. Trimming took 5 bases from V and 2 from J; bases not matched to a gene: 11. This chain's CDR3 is CASSRLRGGLQETQYF. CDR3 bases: TGTGCCAGCAGCCGGTTGCGGGGAGGGCTGCAAGAGACCCAGTACTTC.

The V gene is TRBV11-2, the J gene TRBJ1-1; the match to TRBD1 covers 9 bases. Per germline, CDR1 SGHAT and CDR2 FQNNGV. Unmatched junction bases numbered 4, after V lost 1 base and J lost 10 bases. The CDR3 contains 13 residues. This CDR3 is CASSLGNRGLAFF. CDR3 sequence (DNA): TGTGCCAGCAGCTTAGGGAACAGGGGGCTAGCTTTCTTT.

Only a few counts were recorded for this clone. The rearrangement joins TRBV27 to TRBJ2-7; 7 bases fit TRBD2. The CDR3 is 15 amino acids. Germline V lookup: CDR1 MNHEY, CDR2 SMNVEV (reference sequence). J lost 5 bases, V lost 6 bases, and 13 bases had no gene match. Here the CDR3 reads CASSPLMGGPNEQYF. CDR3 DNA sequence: TGTGCCAGCAGCCCCTTAATGGGAGGGCCCAACGAGCAGTACTTC.

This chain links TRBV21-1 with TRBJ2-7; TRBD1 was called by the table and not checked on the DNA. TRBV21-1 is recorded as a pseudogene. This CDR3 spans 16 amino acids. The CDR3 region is CASSTEPPKGAGEQYF. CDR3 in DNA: TGTGCCAGCAGCACGGAGCCCCCGAAGGGGGCTGGCGAGCAGTACTTC.

The CDR3 loop reads CASGSGRSYEQYF. The CDR3 DNA sequence: TGTGCCAGCGGTAGCGGGAGAAGCTACGAGCAGTACTTC. This sequence joins TRBV9 and TRBJ2-7; TRBD2 matches 9 bases. Trimming cost V 7 bases and J 3 bases; bases outside gene matches: 5. The CDR3 runs 13 residues. Germline CDR1 reads SGDLS; CDR2 reads YYNGEE.

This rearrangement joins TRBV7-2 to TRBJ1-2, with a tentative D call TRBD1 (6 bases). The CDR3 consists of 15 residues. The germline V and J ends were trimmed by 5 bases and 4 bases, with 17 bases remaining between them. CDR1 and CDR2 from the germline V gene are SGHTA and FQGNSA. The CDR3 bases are TGTGCCAGCAGCGCAGGACAGTTCCTTATCTATGGCTACACCTTC. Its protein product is CASSAGQFLIYGYTF.

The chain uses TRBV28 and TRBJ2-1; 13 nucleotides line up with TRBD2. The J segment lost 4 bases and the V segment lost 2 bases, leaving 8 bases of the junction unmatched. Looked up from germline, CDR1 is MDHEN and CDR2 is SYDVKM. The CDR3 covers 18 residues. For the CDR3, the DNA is TGTGCCAGCAGTTTAACCCGGACTAGCGGGAGACTGTACAATGAGCAGTTCTTC. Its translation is CASSLTRTSGRLYNEQFF.

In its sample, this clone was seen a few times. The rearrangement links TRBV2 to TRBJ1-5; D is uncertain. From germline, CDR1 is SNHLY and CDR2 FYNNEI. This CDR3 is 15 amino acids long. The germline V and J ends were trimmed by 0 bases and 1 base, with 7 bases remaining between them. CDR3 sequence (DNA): TGTGCCAGCAGTGAAGCGGGCCCCAGCAATCAGCCCCAGCATTTT. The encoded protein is CASSEAGPSNQPQHF.

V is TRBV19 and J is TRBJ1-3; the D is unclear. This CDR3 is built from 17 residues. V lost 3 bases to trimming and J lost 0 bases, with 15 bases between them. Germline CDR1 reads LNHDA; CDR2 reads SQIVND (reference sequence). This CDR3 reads CASSIPLPSISGNTIYF. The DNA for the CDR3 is TGTGCCAGTAGTATTCCCCTTCCTTCTATCTCTGGAAACACCATATATTTT.

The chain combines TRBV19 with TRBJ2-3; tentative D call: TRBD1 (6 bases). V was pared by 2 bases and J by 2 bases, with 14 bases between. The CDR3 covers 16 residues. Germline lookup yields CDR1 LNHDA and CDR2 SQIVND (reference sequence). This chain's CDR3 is CASSIRGQRTTDTQYF. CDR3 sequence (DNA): TGTGCCAGTAGTATACGGGGACAACGGACCACAGATACGCAGTATTTT.

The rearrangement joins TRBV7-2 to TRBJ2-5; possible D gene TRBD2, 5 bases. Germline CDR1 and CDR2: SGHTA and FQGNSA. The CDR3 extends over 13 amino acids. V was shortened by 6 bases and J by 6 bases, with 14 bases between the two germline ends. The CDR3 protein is CASRPRGQQTQYF. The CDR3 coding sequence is TGTGCCAGCAGGCCCCGCGGGCAGCAGACCCAGTACTTC.

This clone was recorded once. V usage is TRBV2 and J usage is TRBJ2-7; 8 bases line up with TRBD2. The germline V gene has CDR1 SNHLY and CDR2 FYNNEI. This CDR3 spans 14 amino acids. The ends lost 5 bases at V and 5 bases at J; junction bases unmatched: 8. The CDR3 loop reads CASSSASGSNEQYF. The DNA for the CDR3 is TGTGCCAGCAGTTCGGCAAGCGGGAGTAACGAGCAGTACTTC.

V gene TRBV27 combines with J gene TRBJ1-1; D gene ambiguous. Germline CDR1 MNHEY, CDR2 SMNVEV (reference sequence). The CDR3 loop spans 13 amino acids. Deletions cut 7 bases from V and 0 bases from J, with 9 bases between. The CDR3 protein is CASKSNMNTEAFF. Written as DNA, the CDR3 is TGTGCCAGCAAGTCGAACATGAACACTGAAGCTTTCTTT.

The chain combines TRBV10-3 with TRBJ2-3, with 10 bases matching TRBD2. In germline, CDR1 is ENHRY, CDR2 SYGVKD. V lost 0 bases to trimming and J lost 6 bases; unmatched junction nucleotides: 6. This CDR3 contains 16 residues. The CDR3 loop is CAISESASGRSDTQYF. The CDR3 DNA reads TGTGCCATCAGTGAGTCGGCTAGCGGGAGATCGGATACGCAGTATTTT.